These T cell receptor beta chains were read from a single sample in a study of T cells in localized non-small cell lung cancer. TCRdb keeps only in-frame clones here, not all; method: immunoSEQ multiplex PCR. The sample lists about 41,000 clones, about 80% occurring once. The specimen comprised PBMCs, sampled before any cancer treatment. These receptors were taken from a man aged 40 to 69 with stage II lung adenocarcinoma. Both conserved end residues are part of each CDR3. The order of the fields is J gene, V gene, D gene, CDR3 DNA, CDR3 protein. The D gene is left open where the match is weak.

TRBJ2-1 TRBV11-2 - TGTGCCAGCAGCTTAGGACGGTCCTACAATGAGCAGTTCTTC CASSLGRSYNEQFF
TRBJ2-7 TRBV4-3 - TGCGCCAGCAGCCAAGAATTGAAGGGGGGCTCCTACGAGCAGTACTTC CASSQELKGGSYEQYF
TRBJ2-6 TRBV4-2 - TGTGCCAGCAGCCAAGGCTCAGGAAAAGGGGCCAACGTCCTGACTTTC CASSQGSGKGANVLTF
TRBJ1-1 TRBV14 - TGTGCCAGCAGCCAGGTTCAGGGAAGTACTGAAGCTTTCTTT CASSQVQGSTEAFF
TRBJ2-7 TRBV4-1 TRBD2 TGCGCCAGCAGCCAAGAGTGGACTAGCGGGAACTACGAGCAGTACTTC CASSQEWTSGNYEQYF
TRBJ2-3 TRBV18 TRBD1 TGTGCCAGCTCACCCCTCCTCCAGGGGGACACAGATACGCAGTATTTT CASSPLLQGDTDTQYF
TRBJ2-3 TRBV28 TRBD1 TGTGCCAGCAGTTTATGGGACAGGGCAACAGATACGCAGTATTTT CASSLWDRATDTQYF
TRBJ2-1 TRBV9 - TGTGCCAGCAGCCACCCCCGGGATAGCTCCTACAATGAGCAGTTCTTC CASSHPRDSSYNEQFF
TRBJ1-3 TRBV30 TRBD1 TGTGCCTGGAGTGGTTTAATCCCCGGGACAGCTTGGAACACCATATATTTT CAWSGLIPGTAWNTIYF
TRBJ1-3 TRBV7-2 TRBD1 TGTGCCAGCAGCCAGCGACAGGGTGAATCCTCTGGAAACACCATATATTTT CASSQRQGESSGNTIYF
TRBJ1-3 TRBV5-6 - TGTGCCAGCAGCTTGCAGGGGACGACTGGAAACACCATATATTTT CASSLQGTTGNTIYF
TRBJ1-3 TRBV5-6 - TGTGCCAGCAGCTTGACCGGGACGTCGGGAATTGGAAACACCATATATTTT CASSLTGTSGIGNTIYF